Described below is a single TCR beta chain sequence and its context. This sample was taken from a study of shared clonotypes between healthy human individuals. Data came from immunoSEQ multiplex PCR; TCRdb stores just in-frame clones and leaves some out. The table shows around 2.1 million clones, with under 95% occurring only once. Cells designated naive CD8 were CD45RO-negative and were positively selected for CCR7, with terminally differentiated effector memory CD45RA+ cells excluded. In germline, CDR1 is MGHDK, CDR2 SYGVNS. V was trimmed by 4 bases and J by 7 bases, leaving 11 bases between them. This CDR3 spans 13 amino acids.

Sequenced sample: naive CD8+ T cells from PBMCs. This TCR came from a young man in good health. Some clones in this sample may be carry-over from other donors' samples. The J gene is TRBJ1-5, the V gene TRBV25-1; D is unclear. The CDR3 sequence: CASSASFGQPQHF. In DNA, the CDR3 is TGTGCCAGCAGTGCGTCTTTCGGGCAGCCCCAGCATTTT. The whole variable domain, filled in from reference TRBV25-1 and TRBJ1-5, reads EADIYQTPRYLVIGTGKKITLECSQTMGHDKMYWYQQDPGMELHLIHYSYGVNSTEKGDLSSESTVSRIRTEHFPLTLESARPSHTSQYLCASSASFGQPQHFGDGTRLSIL.